What follows is one T cell receptor (beta chain) and its context. Its antigen is as yet unknown. Germline CDR1 is DFQATT and CDR2 is SNEGSKA (reference sequence). The junction had 5 bases not matched to a gene; V was cut back by 1 base and J by 6 bases. This CDR3 contains 16 residues. The record originates from a study of blood T cells in healthy people across ages. Study observations and caveats: Among long-lived donors, naive CD4+ cells were more numerous and diversity higher than in aged donors. Among T cells, TCR beta diversity per million cells dropped roughly linearly as age rose.

Through a sample-barcoded 5' primer and a J-beta primer mix, a second PCR was run for about 6 to 11 cycles. Every sample gave at least 2.5 million paired-end reads containing CDR3. TCRdb passed the 5' RACE reads through MiXCR, listing each CDR3 protein once. The data hold some 1 million distinct CDR3 sequences, with over 35% observed a single time. This clonotype was sampled from a woman aged 55-70 years in good health. V gene TRBV20-1 combines with J gene TRBJ2-1; 14 bases match TRBD2. The specimen was blood. The CDR3 DNA follows: TGCAGTGCTAGAGCTCCGGGACTAGCGGGAGTCAATGAGCAGTTCTTC. Protein product: CSARAPGLAGVNEQFF.